The rows below give T cell receptor beta chains drawn from one sample of a study of blood T cell repertoires in COVID-19. Measured with immunoSEQ multiplex PCR; TCRdb has only the in-frame clones, and not every one. In the table there are tens of thousands of clones, about 86% of which are singletons. The sample taken for sequencing was peripheral blood. The receptors were sampled from a human donor in a cohort sampled during active COVID-19. Each CDR3 is given with its conserved first and last residue. The D gene is left open where the match is weak. Clone size is shown for a subset of rows, as once, few, many or a class of expanded clone.

DNA: TGTGCCAGCAGTTCTTCTGGGGCCAACGTCCTGACTTTC; CDR3: CASSSSGANVLTF; size: .; J: TRBJ2-6; D: .; V: TRBV28
DNA: TGCGCCAGTTCCCGTATGGGAGGGAACACAGATACGCAGTATTTT; CDR3: CASSRMGGNTDTQYF; size: .; J: TRBJ2-3; D: TRBD2; V: TRBV5-1
DNA: TGTGCCTGGACTCGACAGGTGACCAACTCTGGGGCCAACGTCCTGACTTTC; CDR3: CAWTRQVTNSGANVLTF; size: .; J: TRBJ2-6; D: .; V: TRBV30
DNA: TGTGCCAGCAGTTACTCCCCGTCCCAAGAGACCCAGTACTTC; CDR3: CASSYSPSQETQYF; size: .; J: TRBJ2-5; D: .; V: TRBV6-5
DNA: TGTGCCAGCAGCATAGGGACAGGTGATTTAATGAACACTGAAGCTTTCTTT; CDR3: CASSIGTGDLMNTEAFF; size: .; J: TRBJ1-1; D: TRBD1; V: TRBV5-4
DNA: TGTGCCAGCAGCCACTCCTCGACGAGGGGGGAAGCTTTCTTT; CDR3: CASSHSSTRGEAFF; size: .; J: TRBJ1-1; D: .; V: TRBV3-1/TRBV3-2
DNA: TGCGCCAGCAGCTTTGGCCATCAGGGGCTGAGCTATGGCTACACCTTC; CDR3: CASSFGHQGLSYGYTF; size: .; J: TRBJ1-2; D: .; V: TRBV5-1
DNA: TGTGCCTGGAGTAACATACAGGGTGAGACCCAGTACTTC; CDR3: CAWSNIQGETQYF; size: .; J: TRBJ2-5; D: .; V: TRBV30
DNA: TGCGCCAGCAGCTTGGAAACAGGGAAATGGTACGAGCAGTACTTC; CDR3: CASSLETGKWYEQYF; size: once; J: TRBJ2-7; D: .; V: TRBV5-1
DNA: TGTGCCAGCAGTTCAGGGGGGAGCTCCTACAATGAGCAGTTCTTC; CDR3: CASSSGGSSYNEQFF; size: .; J: TRBJ2-1; D: .; V: TRBV7-3
DNA: TGTGCCAGCAGCCCGTCCTACCTAAGCGGGGCCTCCTACAATGAGCAGTTCTTC; CDR3: CASSPSYLSGASYNEQFF; size: .; J: TRBJ2-1; D: TRBD2; V: TRBV3-1/TRBV3-2
DNA: TGTGCCAGCAGAAACAGGGAGAACTATGGCTACACCTTC; CDR3: CASRNRENYGYTF; size: .; J: TRBJ1-2; D: .; V: TRBV6-5
DNA: TGTGCCAGCAGCCCCTTTTATTTTTTAGGCTCCAGGGATAACTATGGCTACACCTTC; CDR3: CASSPFYFLGSRDNYGYTF; size: .; J: TRBJ1-2; D: .; V: TRBV3-1/TRBV3-2
DNA: TGTGCCAGTAGTACCACTTGGGAAAAACTGTTTTTT; CDR3: CASSTTWEKLFF; size: .; J: TRBJ1-4; D: .; V: TRBV19
DNA: TGTGCCAGCAGTGACTACAGGGGGCGAGGAGACTATGGCTACACCTTC; CDR3: CASSDYRGRGDYGYTF; size: .; J: TRBJ1-2; D: TRBD1; V: TRBV25-1
DNA: TGTGCCAGCAGCCCGCGGACTAACCAAGAGACCCAGTACTTC; CDR3: CASSPRTNQETQYF; size: .; J: TRBJ2-5; D: .; V: TRBV7-2
DNA: TGCGCCAGCAGCCAAGACGGGACAGGGAGTCGAGGCTACACCTTC; CDR3: CASSQDGTGSRGYTF; size: .; J: TRBJ1-2; D: TRBD1; V: TRBV4-1
DNA: TGTGCCAGCAGCTTTAAAGGGAGCACTGAAGCTTTCTTT; CDR3: CASSFKGSTEAFF; size: .; J: TRBJ1-1; D: .; V: TRBV5-4
DNA: TGTGCCAGTAGTATGAGACAGTCTGGGGCCAACGTCCTGACTTTC; CDR3: CASSMRQSGANVLTF; size: .; J: TRBJ2-6; D: .; V: TRBV19
DNA: TGTGCCAGCAGTCCCAGGAGAGGGAGGCGAAACACCGGGGAGCTGTTTTTT; CDR3: CASSPRRGRRNTGELFF; size: .; J: TRBJ2-2; D: .; V: TRBV28
DNA: TGTGCCAGCAGTTTCTGGCAGTCTGGGGCCAACGTCCTGACTTTC; CDR3: CASSFWQSGANVLTF; size: .; J: TRBJ2-6; D: .; V: TRBV27
DNA: TGTGCCAGCAGCTTTTCCGGGACAGGGCTTGGTAATCAGCCCCAGCATTTT; CDR3: CASSFSGTGLGNQPQHF; size: once; J: TRBJ1-5; D: TRBD1; V: TRBV7-9
DNA: TGTGCCAGCAGGCAGGGGAGCGGGACCTCTGGAAACACCATATATTTT; CDR3: CASRQGSGTSGNTIYF; size: .; J: TRBJ1-3; D: .; V: TRBV5-6
DNA: TGCGCCAGCAGCTTGTATCCGGGTGGGCAGGGGGCCACCCAGTACTTC; CDR3: CASSLYPGGQGATQYF; size: .; J: TRBJ2-5; D: TRBD1; V: TRBV5-1
DNA: TGTGCCAGCAGTCCGGGACTAGCGGGAATCTACGAGCAGTACTTC; CDR3: CASSPGLAGIYEQYF; size: .; J: TRBJ2-7; D: TRBD2; V: TRBV27
DNA: TGTGCCAGCAGTCCGCCCGGCGACAGTCTAAATTCACCCCTCCACTTT; CDR3: CASSPPGDSLNSPLHF; size: .; J: TRBJ1-6; D: .; V: TRBV28
DNA: TGTGCCAGCAGCTTGAGTGGGGCCTCCTACGAGCAGTACTTC; CDR3: CASSLSGASYEQYF; size: .; J: TRBJ2-7; D: .; V: TRBV5-4
DNA: TGTGCCAGCGGACCCCTGGCGGGAGGGCCTAACTACAATGAGCAGTTCTTC; CDR3: CASGPLAGGPNYNEQFF; size: once; J: TRBJ2-1; D: TRBD2; V: TRBV11-2
DNA: TGTGCCAGCAGCGTGCTAAACGGGAGGGCCGCAAATGAGCAGTTCTTC; CDR3: CASSVLNGRAANEQFF; size: .; J: TRBJ2-1; D: TRBD2; V: TRBV9
DNA: TGCGCCAGCAGTCTAGGGACTAGCGGGAGGGATGAGCAGTTCTTC; CDR3: CASSLGTSGRDEQFF; size: .; J: TRBJ2-1; D: TRBD2; V: TRBV10-1
DNA: TGTGCCACCAGTGATTTGAGGGGGAACCAAGAGACCCAGTACTTC; CDR3: CATSDLRGNQETQYF; size: .; J: TRBJ2-5; D: .; V: TRBV24-1
DNA: TGCGCCAGCAAACCACCGGGGACAGCTTACAATGAGCAGTTCTTC; CDR3: CASKPPGTAYNEQFF; size: few; J: TRBJ2-1; D: TRBD1; V: TRBV5-1
DNA: TGTGCCAGCAGCTTAGCGGGCGGGGCTAGCAATGAGCAGTTCTTC; CDR3: CASSLAGGASNEQFF; size: .; J: TRBJ2-1; D: .; V: TRBV7-9
DNA: TGTGCCAGCAGTTTGTTCATGAACACTGAAGCTTTCTTT; CDR3: CASSLFMNTEAFF; size: .; J: TRBJ1-1; D: .; V: TRBV27
DNA: TGTGCCAGCAGTACCGGCCTAGGTAGGTACGAGCAGTACTTC; CDR3: CASSTGLGRYEQYF; size: .; J: TRBJ2-7; D: .; V: TRBV6-5
DNA: TGTGCCAGCAGTCTTAGGAGGAACTACGAGCAGTACTTC; CDR3: CASSLRRNYEQYF; size: once; J: TRBJ2-7; D: .; V: TRBV12-3/TRBV12-4
DNA: TGTGCCAGTAGTATCTGGACAGGTGATCAGCCCCAGCATTTT; CDR3: CASSIWTGDQPQHF; size: .; J: TRBJ1-5; D: TRBD1; V: TRBV19
DNA: TGTGCCAGCAGCCCCCGCCAGGCGAACACTGAAGCTTTCTTT; CDR3: CASSPRQANTEAFF; size: .; J: TRBJ1-1; D: .; V: TRBV3-1/TRBV3-2
DNA: TGTGCCAGCAGTCCCGTGGGGAAAAGGGGTGGCTACACCTTC; CDR3: CASSPVGKRGGYTF; size: .; J: TRBJ1-2; D: .; V: TRBV27
DNA: TGTGCCAGCAGCCAGGGGGCGGTGACCTACGAGCAGTACTTC; CDR3: CASSQGAVTYEQYF; size: .; J: TRBJ2-7; D: TRBD1; V: TRBV2
DNA: TGTGCCAGCAGCTTCGACAGGATTCAAGAGACCCAGTACTTC; CDR3: CASSFDRIQETQYF; size: .; J: TRBJ2-5; D: .; V: TRBV11-1
DNA: TGTGCCAGCAGCCAAGATAGAATTTGGGGGAGGTCTGGGGCCAACGTCCTGACTTTC; CDR3: CASSQDRIWGRSGANVLTF; size: .; J: TRBJ2-6; D: .; V: TRBV14
DNA: TGTGCCAGCAGCTTAGATACCCCGGTGACCGGGGAGCTGTTTTTT; CDR3: CASSLDTPVTGELFF; size: .; J: TRBJ2-2; D: .; V: TRBV7-9
DNA: TGTGCCATCAAGACTAGCGGGAGGTCAGATACGCAGTATTTT; CDR3: CAIKTSGRSDTQYF; size: .; J: TRBJ2-3; D: TRBD2; V: TRBV19
DNA: TGTGCCACCAGCAAGTCAGGACAGGGGGCCCCTGAAGCTTTCTTT; CDR3: CATSKSGQGAPEAFF; size: .; J: TRBJ1-1; D: TRBD1; V: TRBV15